These T cell receptor beta chains were read from a single sample in a study of human T cells and chemical hapten exposure. TCRdb redid the calling of the RACE reads with MiXCR, one entry per CDR3 protein. The sample includes 300,000 to 450,000 distinct CDR3 sequences, roughly 5.3% of them seen just once. The material was whole blood, obtained in connection with sensitization to the hapten diphenylcyclopropenone (DPC). These receptors all stem from a woman aged 50 to 65 with alopecia areata. Some clones in this sample may be carry-over from other donors' samples. CDR3s include the opening cysteine and the closing phenylalanine or tryptophan. A D gene is named only where the DNA matches it firmly. A row's size may be missing; if present it is once, few, many or a size class.

cdr3_nt cdr3_aa d_call clone_size j_call v_call
TGTGCCAGCAGTGAGGAGGCCCGTCATGGCTACACCTTC CASSEEARHGYTF . few TRBJ1-2 TRBV2
TGTGCCAGGAAAAGTGACAGGGGGCTGAACACTGAAGCTTTCTTT CARKSDRGLNTEAFF TRBD1 . TRBJ1-1 TRBV2
TGTGCCAGCAGCTTTAGCGGGGGCCCTCGACAAACAAAGTACTTC CASSFSGGPRQTKYF TRBD2 . TRBJ2-4 TRBV7-2
TGTGCCAGCAGTTTATCCCCCTTGGGGGACGAGCAGTACTTC CASSLSPLGDEQYF . many TRBJ2-7 TRBV28
TGTGCCAGCAGTTTCTTGGGGCCCGAGTCAGATGGCTACACCTTC CASSFLGPESDGYTF . . TRBJ1-2 TRBV27
TGTGCCAGCACCGACACAATGACTAGCACAGATACGCAGTATTTT CASTDTMTSTDTQYF . . TRBJ2-3 TRBV7-6
TGTGCCAGCAGTACATGGGGAGACAATGAGCAGTTCTTC CASSTWGDNEQFF . . TRBJ2-1 TRBV2
TGTGCCAGCAGTTTTGGTGCGGGAGGGCCCGTAGGTACCGGGGAGCTGTTTTTT CASSFGAGGPVGTGELFF TRBD2 . TRBJ2-2 TRBV27
TGTGCCAGCAGTTCAGGGGGTGGGAATGAGCAGTTCTTC CASSSGGGNEQFF TRBD1 few TRBJ2-1 TRBV6-5
TGTGCCAGCAGTACAATCCTAGCGGGATTGAATAATGAGCAGTTCTTC CASSTILAGLNNEQFF TRBD2 few TRBJ2-1 TRBV28
TGTGCCAGCAGCCAAGATCAAGGACAGGGGACTCAGCCCCAGCATTTT CASSQDQGQGTQPQHF TRBD1 . TRBJ1-5 TRBV3-1
TGTGCCAGCAGTACCGCCGTGACCACTGAAGCTTTCTTT CASSTAVTTEAFF . few TRBJ1-1 TRBV6-5
TGTGCCAGCAGCTTACTAGCGGGAGTGTCTGATGAGCAGTTCTTC CASSLLAGVSDEQFF TRBD2 many TRBJ2-1 TRBV11-2
TGTGCCAGCAGCTTAGGGGGACAGAACACCGGGGAGCTGTTTTTT CASSLGGQNTGELFF . . TRBJ2-2 TRBV7-2
TGTGCCAGCAGCGTAGCGGCCACCCCGGGACAGAGACCCTACGAGCAGTACTTC CASSVAATPGQRPYEQYF TRBD1 . TRBJ2-7 TRBV9
TGTGCCAGCAGCCCCCAACCGGGACTCCGCTACAATGAGCAGTTCTTC CASSPQPGLRYNEQFF . . TRBJ2-1 TRBV7-2
TGTGCCAGCAGTTTGGGGGGGGGAGTGTATACGCAGTATTTT CASSLGGGVYTQYF TRBD2 many TRBJ2-3 TRBV28
TGCGCCAGCAGCTACCCGGGACCCGGGTACGAGCAGTACTTC CASSYPGPGYEQYF . few TRBJ2-7 TRBV5-1
TGCAGCGTTGAAGATCGGGTTTTGGGCGGGCCGAGGGATGAGCAGTTCTTC CSVEDRVLGGPRDEQFF . . TRBJ2-1 TRBV29-1
TGCGCCAGCAGCCAGACTAGCGGGACACACCAAGAGACCCAGTACTTC CASSQTSGTHQETQYF TRBD2 . TRBJ2-5 TRBV4-1
TGCGCCAGCAGCTTGGGAGTGACTGACCAAGAGACCCAGTACTTC CASSLGVTDQETQYF . many TRBJ2-5 TRBV5-1
TGTGCCACCAGTGATGCAGCGACTAGCGGGAGTCCCACCTACAATGAGCAGTTCTTC CATSDAATSGSPTYNEQFF TRBD2 . TRBJ2-1 TRBV24-1
TGCGCCAGCAGTGAAGGGAGCGGGAGTGGAAATGAGCAGTTCTTC CASSEGSGSGNEQFF TRBD2 . TRBJ2-1 TRBV10-2
TGCAGCGTTGGGACGGTGCAAGAGACCCAGTACTTC CSVGTVQETQYF . many TRBJ2-5 TRBV29-1
TGTGCCAGCAGTTTATCGGCGGGGGCGTCTAATGAAAAACTGTTTTTT CASSLSAGASNEKLFF . . TRBJ1-4 TRBV27
TGTGCCAGCAGCCCAACACAGTGGGGCTATGGCTACACCTTC CASSPTQWGYGYTF . many TRBJ1-2 TRBV14
TGCGCCAGCAGCGTTCGGGGGGACCGGACGAATGAGCAGTTCTTC CASSVRGDRTNEQFF TRBD2 many TRBJ2-1 TRBV5-1
TGTGCCAGCAGTGACCCCCCAGGGATGAACACTGAAGCTTTCTTT CASSDPPGMNTEAFF . few TRBJ1-1 TRBV2
TGTGCCAGCACCCAGGCTCCTGAGTCTGGGGCCAACGTCCTGACTTTC CASTQAPESGANVLTF . many TRBJ2-6 TRBV4-2
TGTGCCAGCGGTAGACAGGGAATACGTGCAACTAATGAAAAACTGTTTTTT CASGRQGIRATNEKLFF TRBD1 few TRBJ1-4 TRBV2
TGCGCCAGCAGCCCAGAAGGCGCCAGGGCGAACTATGGCTACACCTTC CASSPEGARANYGYTF . few TRBJ1-2 TRBV4-1
TGTGCCAGCAGCTTGACCCCCCTTTCGGGCATTCAGTACTTC CASSLTPLSGIQYF . many TRBJ2-4 TRBV5-6
TGCAGTGCTAGGCAGAACACAGATACGCAGTATTTT CSARQNTDTQYF . many TRBJ2-3 TRBV20-1
TGTGCCAGCAGCCGTGGGCGACAAGACACAGATACGCAGTATTTT CASSRGRQDTDTQYF . many TRBJ2-3 TRBV12-3/TRBV12-4